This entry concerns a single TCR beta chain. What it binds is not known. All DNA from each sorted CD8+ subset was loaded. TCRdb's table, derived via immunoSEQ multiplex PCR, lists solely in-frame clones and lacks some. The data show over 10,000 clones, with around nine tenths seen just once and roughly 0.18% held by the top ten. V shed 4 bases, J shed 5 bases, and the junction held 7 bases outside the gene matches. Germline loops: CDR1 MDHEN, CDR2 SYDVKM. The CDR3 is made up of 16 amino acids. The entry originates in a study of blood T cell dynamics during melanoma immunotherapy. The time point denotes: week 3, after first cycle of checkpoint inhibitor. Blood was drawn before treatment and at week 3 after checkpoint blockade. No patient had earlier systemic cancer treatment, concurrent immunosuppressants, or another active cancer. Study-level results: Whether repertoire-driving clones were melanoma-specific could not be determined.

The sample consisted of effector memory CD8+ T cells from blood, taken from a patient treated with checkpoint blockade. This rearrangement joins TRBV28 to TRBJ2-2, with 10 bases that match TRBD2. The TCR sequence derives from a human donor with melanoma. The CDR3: CASSYQREGRTGELFF. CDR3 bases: TGTGCCAGCAGTTACCAGCGGGAGGGCCGTACCGGGGAGCTGTTTTTT.